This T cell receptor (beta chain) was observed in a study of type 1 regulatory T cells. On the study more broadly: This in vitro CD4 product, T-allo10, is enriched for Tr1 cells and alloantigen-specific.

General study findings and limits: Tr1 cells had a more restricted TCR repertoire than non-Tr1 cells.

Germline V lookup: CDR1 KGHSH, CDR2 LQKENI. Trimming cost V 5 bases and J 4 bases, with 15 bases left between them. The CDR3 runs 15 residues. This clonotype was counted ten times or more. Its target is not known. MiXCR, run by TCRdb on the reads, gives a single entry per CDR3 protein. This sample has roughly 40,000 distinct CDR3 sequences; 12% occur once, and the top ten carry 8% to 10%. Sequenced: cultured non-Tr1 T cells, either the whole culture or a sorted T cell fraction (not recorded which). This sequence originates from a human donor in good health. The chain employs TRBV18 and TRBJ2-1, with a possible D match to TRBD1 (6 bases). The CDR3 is CASSGQTPPYNEQFF. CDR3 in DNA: TGTGCCAGCTCAGGACAGACCCCACCTTACAATGAGCAGTTCTTC.